The sequence of this T cell receptor beta chain was determined in a study of identical twins. Regarding the study as a whole: Invariant MAIT and iNKT cells may have partly biased zero-insertion analyses. An excess of low generation probability was shown by twin-shared out-of-frame alpha sequences.

To note about this clonotype: What it binds is not known.

Template switching added a universal primer binding site, and final cDNA carried unique molecular identifiers. TCRdb passed the 5' RACE reads through MiXCR, listing each CDR3 protein once. The sample holds 1.5 million or so distinct CDR3 sequences, about 32% seen once. The donors were all healthy and Caucasian. CDR3 length equals 17 residues. This chain links TRBV21-1 with TRBJ1-4; TRBD1 is the table's D call, not checked against the DNA. TRBV21-1 is tagged as a pseudogene. The sequence was obtained from a newborn girl in good health. Material: cord blood. The CDR3 nucleotides are TGTGCCAGCAGCCGCACAGGGGGCCCCCTGACTAATGAAAAACTGTTTTTT. As protein: CASSRTGGPLTNEKLFF.